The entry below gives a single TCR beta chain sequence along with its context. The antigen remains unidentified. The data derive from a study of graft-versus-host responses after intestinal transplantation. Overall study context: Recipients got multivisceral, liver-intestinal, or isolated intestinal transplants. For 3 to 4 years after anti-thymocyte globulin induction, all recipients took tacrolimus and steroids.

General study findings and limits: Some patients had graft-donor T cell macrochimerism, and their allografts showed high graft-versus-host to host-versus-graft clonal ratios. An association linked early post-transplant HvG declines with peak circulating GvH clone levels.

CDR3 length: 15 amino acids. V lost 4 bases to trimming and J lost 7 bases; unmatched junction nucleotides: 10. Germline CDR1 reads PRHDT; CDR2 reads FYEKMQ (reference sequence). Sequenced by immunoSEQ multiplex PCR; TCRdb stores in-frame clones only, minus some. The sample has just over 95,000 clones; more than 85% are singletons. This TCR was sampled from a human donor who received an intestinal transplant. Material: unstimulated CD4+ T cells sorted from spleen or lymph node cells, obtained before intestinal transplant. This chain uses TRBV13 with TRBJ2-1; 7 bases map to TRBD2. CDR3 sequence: CASSYRGGRSNEQFF. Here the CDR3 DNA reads TGTGCCAGCAGCTACCGGGGCGGGAGAAGTAATGAGCAGTTCTTC.